What follows is one T cell receptor beta chain and its context. This sample was included in a study of regulatory T cells in long-lasting Graves disease. The authors built TCR beta libraries using iRepertoire HTBI primers and Arm-PCR of CDR3 regions. TCRdb reprocessed the multiplex PCR reads with MiXCR, giving one entry per CDR3 protein. The sample includes hundreds of thousands of distinct CDR3 sequences, about 16% of them seen just once. With 2 bases clipped from V and 4 bases from J, the junction kept 4 bases outside the gene matches. Germline V gene data show CDR1 as LNHDA and CDR2 as SQIVND (reference sequence). The CDR3 consists of 14 residues. Documented time point: newly diagnosed GD, antithyroid drugs for less than 3 months. RNA isolated from PBMCs was used to make the TCR library. In addition, the sample was reused for a study of T cells in Graves' hyperthyroidism and ophthalmopathy. That work contributes: Aged 18 to 65, the patients had hyperthyroidism that was newly diagnosed and had lasted under 2 months.

The chain couples TRBV19 to TRBJ1-2, with 7 bases that match TRBD1. The sample here was peripheral blood mononuclear cells (PBMCs), taken at new diagnosis, from a patient treated with antithyroid drugs. The TCR comes from a woman aged 40-60 years with Graves disease. CDR3 DNA: TGTGCCAGTAGTATACCGGGACAGATCTATGGCTACACCTTC. Protein product: CASSIPGQIYGYTF. The whole variable domain, remainder taken from reference TRBV19 and TRBJ1-2, is DGGITQSPKYLFRKEGQNVTLSCEQNLNHDAMYWYRQDPGQGLRLIYYSQIVNDFQKGDIAEGYSVSREKKESFPLTVTSAQKNPTAFYLCASSIPGQIYGYTFGSGTRLTVV.